These 27 T cell receptor beta chains came from one sample sequenced in a study of blood T cell repertoires in COVID-19. Assay used: immunoSEQ multiplex PCR; TCRdb lists only in-frame clones, some missing. Counted here are 220,000 or so clones, 80% to 85% occurring once; the ten biggest clones make up more than 2%. Sequenced sample: peripheral blood. These receptors all stem from a woman aged 55-75 years with acute or convalescent COVID-19.

This clone was counted a single time. This sequence joins TRBV20-1 and TRBJ1-4; D gene unclear. The V end was cut by 3 bases, the J end by 0 bases, with 8 bases between. The CDR3 extends over 14 amino acids. In germline, CDR1 is DFQATT, CDR2 SNEGSKA (reference sequence). This CDR3 is CSASLPATNEKLFF. The CDR3 nucleotides are TGCAGTGCTAGTCTCCCAGCAACTAATGAAAAACTGTTTTTT.

V and J are TRBV7-2 and TRBJ1-1; 7 positions agree with TRBD1. After removal of 5 bases from V and 0 bases from J, the junction contained 18 bases not matched to a gene. Germline CDR1 and CDR2: SGHTA and FQGNSA. There are 19 residues in the CDR3. CDR3 sequence: CASSPRESGTETMNTEAFF. In nucleotides, the CDR3 is TGTGCCAGCAGCCCGAGAGAGAGTGGGACAGAAACGATGAACACTGAAGCTTTCTTT.

The genes are TRBV6-5 and TRBJ2-7; 7 bases fit TRBD2. V was pared by 6 bases and J by 6 bases, with 5 bases of the junction left unmatched. The CDR3 is 12 residues long. CDR1 and CDR2 from the germline V gene are MNHEY and SVGAGI. This CDR3 reads CASREGRGEQYF. CDR3 DNA: TGTGCCAGCAGAGAGGGGAGGGGCGAGCAGTACTTC.

This sequence joins TRBV6-2 or TRBV6-3 and TRBJ1-3; tentatively, D is TRBD1 (6 bases). The germline V gene encodes CDR1 MNHEY and CDR2 SVGEGT. The ends were cut back, 0 bases at V and 2 bases at J, with 8 bases in the middle. This CDR3 has 15 residues. The CDR3 nucleotides are TGTGCCAGCAGTTACTCGGGACAAACTGGAAACACCATATATTTT. This gives the protein CASSYSGQTGNTIYF.

V is TRBV9 and J is TRBJ2-3; D not resolved. Trimming cost V 2 bases and J 1 base, with 5 bases left between them. The CDR3 covers 13 residues. Germline V gives CDR1 SGDLS, CDR2 YYNGEE. The DNA for the CDR3 is TGTGCCAGCAGCGTGACTGGCACAGATACGCAGTATTTT. Its translation is CASSVTGTDTQYF.

The chain combines TRBV6-5 with TRBJ2-7; 7 bases align to TRBD2. The CDR3 extends over 13 amino acids. In germline, CDR1 is MNHEY, CDR2 SVGAGI. Trimming cost V 7 bases and J 2 bases; bases outside gene matches: 5. DNA of the CDR3: TGTGCCAGCAAAGGAGCGGGGACCTACGAGCAGTACTTC. Translated, it gives CASKGAGTYEQYF.

The J gene is TRBJ2-7, the V gene TRBV7-9; D uncertain. The length of the CDR3 is 12 residues. The V gene lost 5 bases and the J gene lost 6 bases, with 11 bases spanning the gap. Germline-derived CDR1 and CDR2 are SEHNR and FQNEAQ (reference sequence). This CDR3 reads CASSESGGEQYF. CDR3 sequence (DNA): TGTGCCAGCAGCGAGAGTGGTGGCGAGCAGTACTTC.

J is TRBJ1-2 and V is TRBV3-1 (or the pseudogene TRBV3-2); the D is unclear. Germline assignment: CDR1 LGHDT and CDR2 YNNKEL (reference sequence). Trimming shortened V by 2 bases and J by 5 bases, and 12 bases separated the two germline ends. This CDR3 is 14 amino acids long. The CDR3 sequence is CASSQKGLPYGYTF. The CDR3 bases are TGTGCCAGCAGCCAAAAAGGACTCCCTTATGGCTACACCTTC.

The gene calls are TRBV4-2 and TRBJ2-7, with TRBD2 matching 9 bases. Germline CDR1 is LGHNA and CDR2 is YNFKEQ. CDR3 length: 15 amino acids. V was pared by 2 bases and J by 4 bases, with 6 bases of the junction left unmatched. The CDR3 here is CASSQLAGGKYEQYF. CDR3 nucleotide sequence: TGTGCCAGCAGCCAACTTGCGGGGGGGAAATACGAGCAGTACTTC.

The chain employs TRBV28 and TRBJ1-2, with a tentative D call TRBD1 (6 bases). Germline CDR1 reads MDHEN; CDR2 reads SYDVKM. The length of the CDR3 is 12 residues. V was pared by 7 bases and J by 3 bases, with 9 bases between. CDR3 bases: TGTGCCAGCAAGGGGGGGCACTATGGCTACACCTTC. Translated, it gives CASKGGHYGYTF.

The chain couples TRBV7-9 to TRBJ1-2, with D perhaps TRBD1 (5 bases). The CDR3 sequence is 13 residues long. V was pared by 4 bases and J by 7 bases, with 13 bases between. Germline V CDR1 and CDR2: SEHNR, FQNEAQ (reference sequence). CDR3 sequence (DNA): TGTGCCAGCAGCTCAACGGGGGTGGCTGGCTACACCTTC. Translation: CASSSTGVAGYTF.

The gene calls are TRBV6-1 and TRBJ1-5; possibly TRBD1 for D (5 bases). This CDR3 has 17 amino acids. Germline V lookup: CDR1 MNHNS, CDR2 SASEGT. V was clipped by 1 base and J by 0 bases, with 13 bases between them. The CDR3 region is CASSEGDFLGSNQPQHF. The CDR3 coding sequence is TGTGCCAGCAGTGAAGGGGACTTTTTGGGTAGCAATCAGCCCCAGCATTTT.

The V and J genes are TRBV19 and TRBJ2-5; 7 bases agree with TRBD1. The CDR3 covers 14 residues. V lost 5 bases and J lost 2; bases outside the gene matches: 5. Germline values: CDR1 LNHDA, CDR2 SQIVND (reference sequence). This CDR3 is CASSAGTAQETQYF. The CDR3 DNA follows: TGTGCCAGTAGTGCCGGGACAGCACAAGAGACCCAGTACTTC. Combining the CDR3 with reference TRBV19 and TRBJ2-5 gives the whole variable domain DGGITQSPKYLFRKEGQNVTLSCEQNLNHDAMYWYRQDPGQGLRLIYYSQIVNDFQKGDIAEGYSVSREKKESFPLTVTSAQKNPTAFYLCASSAGTAQETQYFGPGTRLLVL.

This chain uses TRBV11-1 with TRBJ2-1, with 11 bases fitting TRBD2. The length of the CDR3 is 17 residues. Germline CDR1 reads SGHAT; CDR2 reads FQDESV (reference sequence). Losses at the gene ends were 0 bases for V and 8 bases for J; bases not matched to a gene: 9. As DNA, the CDR3 is TGTGCCAGCAGCTTAGCCCGTAGCGGGGGGGGAAGCGATGAGCAGTTCTTC. It specifies CASSLARSGGGSDEQFF.

This clone was seen once. This chain uses TRBV7-8 with TRBJ2-1; a weak D match, TRBD1 (5 bases). From germline, CDR1 is SGHVS and CDR2 FQNEAQ. V shed 7 bases and J shed 8 bases, with 24 bases lying between them. CDR3 size: 16 residues. CDR3 protein: CASIWGSSSFSYEQFF. The CDR3 DNA follows: TGTGCCAGCATATGGGGCTCATCCTCCTTTTCCTATGAGCAGTTCTTC.

The V call is TRBV15, the J call TRBJ1-2, with TRBD1 matching 7 bases. The CDR3 extends over 16 amino acids. CDR1 LNHNV and CDR2 YYDKDF come from the germline V gene (reference sequence). With 3 bases clipped from V and 1 base from J, the junction kept 8 bases outside the gene matches. CDR3 sequence (DNA): TGTGCCACCAGCAGGACACAACAGGGGAATAACTATGGCTACACCTTC. Protein sequence: CATSRTQQGNNYGYTF.

The chain links TRBV19 to TRBJ1-2; 8 bases are a match to TRBD1. With V trimmed by 7 bases and J by 0 bases, 4 bases remained unmatched. Germline V lookup: CDR1 LNHDA, CDR2 SQIVND (reference sequence). The CDR3 sequence is 14 residues long. This CDR3 is CASNDRGSNYGYTF. Written as DNA, the CDR3 is TGTGCCAGTAACGACAGGGGATCTAACTATGGCTACACCTTC.

The V gene is TRBV15, the J gene TRBJ2-1; TRBD1 might be the D (7 bases). Per germline, CDR1 LNHNV and CDR2 YYDKDF (reference sequence). V lost 8 bases and J lost 4, with 12 bases in between. The CDR3 spans 13 residues. CDR3 sequence (DNA): TGTGCCACCGGAGGGGGCGGATACAATGAGCAGTTCTTC. Its translation: CATGGGGYNEQFF. The whole variable domain, filled in from reference TRBV15 and TRBJ2-1, reads DAMVIQNPRYQVTQFGKPVTLSCSQTLNHNVMYWYQQKSSQAPKLLFHYYDKDFNNEADTPDNFQSRRPNTSFCFLDIRSPGLGDTAMYLCATGGGGYNEQFFGPGTRLTVL.

V is TRBV6-6 and J is TRBJ2-7; D not resolved. V was clipped by 4 bases and J by 0 bases, with 13 bases between them. The CDR3 length is 15 residues. Germline CDR1 is MNHNY and CDR2 is SVGAGI (reference sequence). The CDR3 spells CASSSPTLSSYEQYF. The CDR3 coding sequence is TGTGCCAGCAGTTCCCCCACCCTTAGCTCCTACGAGCAGTACTTC.

The chain carries TRBV5-8 and TRBJ1-5; the D gene is possibly TRBD1 (6 bases). The CDR3 is 15 amino acids. Germline-derived CDR1 and CDR2 are SGHTS and YDEGEE. V was pared by 2 bases and J by 4 bases, with 13 bases between. The CDR3 nucleotides read TGTGCCAGCAGCTTTAGGGGGATAGGGAATCAGCCCCAGCATTTT. Translated, it gives CASSFRGIGNQPQHF.

The chain carries TRBV5-8 and TRBJ2-1; D ambiguous. The CDR3 is 15 residues long. V dropped 0 bases and J dropped 0 bases, with 7 bases sitting between them. In germline, CDR1 is SGHTS, CDR2 YDEGEE. The CDR3 here is CASSLAVSSYNEQFF. CDR3 sequence (DNA): TGTGCCAGCAGCTTGGCGGTAAGCTCCTACAATGAGCAGTTCTTC.

Here the CDR3 reads CSTGTYSTDTQYF. In DNA, the CDR3 is TGCAGCACCGGGACATATAGCACAGATACGCAGTATTTT. The chain uses TRBV29-1 and TRBJ2-3, with D maybe TRBD1 (6 bases). V was cut by 8 bases and J by 0 bases, with 12 bases left in between. This CDR3 is 13 amino acids long. From germline, CDR1 is SQVTM and CDR2 ANQGSEA.

About this clone: One end of the junction fails to match germline, which may point to a read error. This chain uses TRBV2 with TRBJ2-7, with a weak D call TRBD2 (5 bases). The CDR3 sequence is 11 residues long. Germline CDR1 is SNHLY and CDR2 is FYNNEI. In nucleotides, the CDR3 is TGTGCCAGCAGTGAAGGTTGGAAGCGGAACTTC. Its translation is CASSEGWKRNF.

This clone appeared once. The V call is TRBV25-1, the J call TRBJ1-2; D uncertain. Germline-derived CDR1 and CDR2 are MGHDK and SYGVNS. CDR3 size: 13 residues. V was cut by 4 bases and J by 7 bases, with 13 bases left in between. CDR3 protein: CASSVSGVRGYTF. The CDR3 region has the DNA TGTGCCAGCAGTGTCTCCGGAGTCCGTGGCTACACCTTC.

This chain links TRBV4-2 with TRBJ2-3, with 9 bases lining up with TRBD2. The CDR3 is 16 residues long. CDR1 LGHNA and CDR2 YNFKEQ come from the germline V gene. J was trimmed by 3 bases and V by 0 bases; bases with no gene match: 4. CDR3 in amino acids: CASSQDWRGGTDTQYF. CDR3 nucleotide sequence: TGTGCCAGCAGCCAAGACTGGCGGGGGGGAACAGATACGCAGTATTTT.

The chain joins TRBV7-9 to TRBJ1-5, with a possible D match to TRBD1 (5 bases). The CDR3 consists of 15 residues. Germline lookup yields CDR1 SEHNR and CDR2 FQNEAQ (reference sequence). Trimming pared 1 base from V and 0 bases from J, leaving 7 bases between. The CDR3 spells CASSLGTYSNQPQHF. For the CDR3, the DNA is TGTGCCAGCAGCTTAGGGACATATAGCAATCAGCCCCAGCATTTT.

This clone has only one observation. The V and J genes are TRBV6-5 and TRBJ1-1, with 8 bases that match TRBD1. The CDR3 has 14 amino acids. J was trimmed by 4 bases and V by 6 bases; bases with no gene match: 7. Germline CDR1 reads MNHEY; CDR2 reads SVGAGI. Here the CDR3 DNA reads TGTGCCAGCAGGACGGACAGGGCGGGCACTGAAGCTTTCTTT. Translated: CASRTDRAGTEAFF.